This T cell receptor (beta chain) derives from a study of beta chain features in type 1 diabetes. As for the study in general: In age, gender and cell yields, patients were similar to healthy donors.

Sequencing targeted expressed TCRB transcripts, as all isolated RNA had been reverse transcribed. TCRdb's table, derived via immunoSEQ multiplex PCR, lists solely in-frame clones and lacks some. The sample shows about 620,000 clones, around 15% of them seen only once. Study-wide results and caveats: PCR might pick shorter templates more often, in the same way for patients and controls.

Heparinised blood was drawn once per donor, averaging about 116 mL. Comments on this clone: The antigen is undetermined.

The material sequenced was naive CD4+ T cells from blood. The TCR sequence derives from a man between 18 and 29 years old in good health.

CDR3 loop: CASSVVGQQNTEAFF. CDR3 DNA: TGTGCCAGCAGCGTAGTGGGACAACAGAACACTGAAGCTTTCTTT. This chain uses TRBV9 with TRBJ1-1; D possibly corresponds to TRBD1 (6 bases). This CDR3 comprises 15 residues. Trimming removed 0 bases from V and 1 base from J, with 10 bases in between. Per germline, CDR1 SGDLS and CDR2 YYNGEE.